These 18 T cell receptor beta chains originate from one sample sequenced in a study of control samples from healthy donors and cancer patients. The protocol was immunoSEQ multiplex PCR, while the TCRdb copy is restricted to in-frame clones and leaves out a portion. The table gives some 180,000 clones; the top ten clones make up roughly 2.2% of it. Material: blood. The receptors shown here come from a woman between 25 and 40 years old in good health.

The J gene is TRBJ1-6, the V gene TRBV12-3 or TRBV12-4; D remains unclear. This CDR3 contains 12 residues. V dropped 6 bases and J dropped 17 bases, with 17 bases sitting between them. The CDR3 spells CASSYPKARVHF. Written as DNA, the CDR3 is TGTGCCAGCAGCTATCCAAAGGCCCGGGTCCACTTT.

This chain links TRBV5-1 with TRBJ2-1; D is tentatively TRBD1 or TRBD2 (5 bases each). CDR1 is SGHRS, CDR2 YFSETQ, per germline. The CDR3 loop spans 14 amino acids. The ends were cut back, 4 bases at V and 6 bases at J, with 14 bases in the middle. CDR3 sequence: CASSREWGTNEQFF. In DNA form, the CDR3 reads TGCGCCAGCAGCCGCGAATGGGGGACCAATGAGCAGTTCTTC.

The J gene is TRBJ1-5, the V gene TRBV24-1, with a possible D match to TRBD1 (5 bases). This CDR3 region has 12 residues. Germline lookup yields CDR1 KGHDR and CDR2 SFDVKD. The V end was cut by 9 bases, the J end by 7 bases, with 12 bases between. CDR3 in DNA: TGTGCCACCGGAGTCGGGACCCAGCCCCAGCATTTT. Translating it yields CATGVGTQPQHF.

The V call is TRBV9, the J call TRBJ1-5, with TRBD1 as a possible D gene (6 bases). The CDR3 sequence is 16 residues long. V lost 0 bases to trimming and J lost 0 bases, with 10 bases between them. Germline V CDR1 and CDR2: SGDLS, YYNGEE. As DNA, the CDR3 is TGTGCCAGCAGCGTAGGAGGGGGTTATAGCAATCAGCCCCAGCATTTT. This encodes CASSVGGGYSNQPQHF.

This chain uses TRBV25-1 with TRBJ1-5; 7 bases fit TRBD1. This CDR3 has 14 residues. V lost 3 bases and J lost 6; bases outside the gene matches: 5. Germline-derived CDR1 and CDR2 are MGHDK and SYGVNS. This CDR3 reads CASSDDRDGQPQHF. The DNA of the CDR3 is TGTGCCAGCAGTGATGACAGGGATGGTCAGCCCCAGCATTTT.

The chain has TRBV7-9 and TRBJ1-1, with D tentatively TRBD1 (6 bases). V lost 5 bases to trimming and J lost 4 bases, with 8 bases between them. The CDR3 covers 12 residues. The germline V gene has CDR1 SEHNR and CDR2 FQNEAQ (reference sequence). The CDR3 sequence is CASSGQITEAFF. The CDR3 DNA reads TGTGCCAGCAGCGGACAGATCACTGAAGCTTTCTTT.

The V call is TRBV7-9, the J call TRBJ2-5; possible D gene TRBD1, 5 bases. The CDR3 has 18 residues. From germline, CDR1 is SEHNR and CDR2 FQNEAQ (reference sequence). The ends were cut back, 2 bases at V and 6 bases at J, with 25 bases in the middle. CDR3 protein: CASSLPLRWGQTLKTQYF. CDR3 DNA sequence: TGTGCCAGCAGCTTACCCCTTCGGTGGGGCCAGACCTTGAAGACCCAGTACTTC.

The V call is TRBV7-6, the J call TRBJ2-7; D is possibly TRBD1 (6 bases). Germline assignment: CDR1 SGHVS and CDR2 FNYEAQ. The CDR3 spans 13 residues. Between the trimmed V and J ends, which lost 5 bases and 6 bases, there was a span of 14 bases. DNA for the CDR3: TGTGCCAGCAGCGTCCTCAGGGGAGCCGAGCAGTACTTC. Encoded protein: CASSVLRGAEQYF.

The CDR3 is CASSRTGRSPLHF. CDR3 DNA sequence: TGTGCCAGCAGCCGGACAGGCCGCTCACCCCTCCACTTT. The V gene is TRBV7-9, the J gene TRBJ1-6; 7 nucleotides agree with TRBD1. Losses at the gene ends were 5 bases for V and 10 bases for J; bases not matched to a gene: 5. The CDR3 length is 13 residues. CDR1 and CDR2 from the germline V gene are SEHNR and FQNEAQ (reference sequence).

The V gene is TRBV5-1, the J gene TRBJ2-5; D is unresolved. Trimming took off 5 bases at V and 2 bases at J, with 13 bases between the two ends. CDR3 length: 14 amino acids. CDR1 SGHRS and CDR2 YFSETQ come from the germline V gene. The CDR3 sequence: CASSAGGRQETQYF. The CDR3 nucleotides read TGCGCCAGCAGTGCTGGCGGAAGGCAAGAGACCCAGTACTTC.

The chain couples TRBV2 to TRBJ2-5, with a possible D match to TRBD2 (6 bases). Germline V gene lookup returns CDR1 SNHLY and CDR2 FYNNEI. The V end was cut by 6 bases, the J end by 2 bases, with 10 bases between. The CDR3 consists of 13 residues. The CDR3 spells CASSGTAQETQYF. The DNA of the CDR3 is TGTGCCAGCAGCGGGACTGCTCAAGAGACCCAGTACTTC.

The chain couples TRBV7-2 to TRBJ2-3; 9 nucleotides match TRBD2. J gave up 4 bases and V 1 base, and 3 bases lay outside the gene matches. This CDR3 region has 15 residues. Germline lookup yields CDR1 SGHTA and CDR2 FQGNSA. The DNA for the CDR3 is TGTGCCAGCAGCTTAGGGACTAGCGCTTCAGATACGCAGTATTTT. It encodes CASSLGTSASDTQYF.

The chain has TRBV5-1 and TRBJ2-3, with TRBD1 matching 7 bases. V was pared by 4 bases and J by 2 bases, with 4 bases of the junction left unmatched. Germline CDR1 is SGHRS and CDR2 is YFSETQ. The CDR3 totals 14 residues. The CDR3 is CASSPDRVTDTQYF. Here the CDR3 DNA reads TGCGCCAGCAGCCCTGACAGGGTCACAGATACGCAGTATTTT. Complete variable domain (other parts from reference TRBV5-1 and TRBJ2-3): KAGVTQTPRYLIKTRGQQVTLSCSPISGHRSVSWYQQTPGQGLQFLFEYFSETQRNKGNFPGRFSGRQFSNSRSEMNVSTLELGDSALYLCASSPDRVTDTQYFGPGTRLTVL.

The chain uses TRBV18 and TRBJ2-4; tentatively, D is TRBD2 (6 bases). This CDR3 contains 14 residues. V shed 0 bases and J shed 10 bases, with 13 bases lying between them. Germline V gives CDR1 KGHSH, CDR2 LQKENI. The CDR3 bases are TGTGCCAGCTCACCACCGAACGGGGGATGGATTCAGTACTTC. This codes for CASSPPNGGWIQYF.

The chain combines TRBV28 with TRBJ2-5; 10 nucleotides line up with TRBD1. This CDR3 region has 15 residues. With 4 bases clipped from V and 5 bases from J, the junction kept 7 bases outside the gene matches. The V gene's germline CDR1 is MDHEN and CDR2 SYDVKM. CDR3 region: CASSSLPGQGETQYF. The DNA of the CDR3 is TGTGCCAGCAGTTCCCTCCCGGGACAGGGGGAGACCCAGTACTTC.

V is TRBV7-9 and J is TRBJ1-6, with 10 bases lining up with TRBD1. J was trimmed by 9 bases and V by 3 bases; bases with no gene match: 8. This CDR3 spans 16 amino acids. The V gene's germline CDR1 is SEHNR and CDR2 FQNEAQ (reference sequence). CDR3 sequence reads: CASSLSPGQGSSPLHF. The CDR3 DNA reads as TGTGCCAGCAGCTTGTCCCCGGGACAGGGGAGTTCACCCCTCCACTTT.

The chain joins TRBV5-1 to TRBJ2-5; 8 positions agree with TRBD2. From germline, CDR1 is SGHRS and CDR2 YFSETQ. V lost 4 bases, J lost 4 bases, and 9 bases stayed unmatched. CDR3 length: 15 residues. The CDR3 region has the DNA TGCGCCAGCAGCGCCGAGGCGGGGGGTGTAGAGACCCAGTACTTC. Translation gives CASSAEAGGVETQYF.

The rearrangement uses TRBV15 and TRBJ1-1; TRBD1 might be the D (5 bases). V was cut by 0 bases and J by 8 bases, with 7 bases left in between. CDR1 and CDR2 (germline): LNHNV, YYDKDF (reference sequence). This CDR3 comprises 12 residues. CDR3 loop: CATSRDGGEAFF. CDR3 sequence (DNA): TGTGCCACCAGCAGAGATGGGGGGGAAGCTTTCTTT.